This T cell receptor (beta chain) was recorded in a study of blood T cell repertoires in COVID-19. This clone was counted once. Clones were sequenced by immunoSEQ multiplex PCR, and TCRdb holds only the in-frame ones, with some missing. The table includes 55,000 to 70,000 clones, 80% to 95% detected once. The length of the CDR3 is 14 residues. Germline lookup yields CDR1 LNHDA and CDR2 SQIVND (reference sequence). Trimming cost V 5 bases and J 10 bases; bases outside gene matches: 7. This chain links TRBV19 with TRBJ1-6; 8 nucleotides align to TRBD1. Sequenced input: peripheral blood. This receptor was identified in a human donor in a cohort sampled during active COVID-19. As DNA, the CDR3 is TGTGCCAGTAGTCCGCAGGGGGCGCGGTCACCCCTCCACTTT. It encodes CASSPQGARSPLHF.